A selection of T cell receptor beta chains follows, all from one sample in a study of T cell repertoires in cytomegalovirus infection. No cognate antigen is known for these TCRs. Each CDR3 protein gets one entry after TCRdb re-called the reads with MiXCR. The repertoire consists of 35,000 to 55,000 distinct CDR3 sequences, with 15% to 25% occurring once and the leading ten covering 40% to 65%. The sequencing here drew on CD8+ T cells from cultured PBMCs, taken from culture after CMV antigen stimulation. Every receptor here comes from a human donor in good health (CMV status not recorded). Some clones in this sample may be carry-over from other donors' samples. Both conserved end residues are part of each CDR3. A D gene is named only where the DNA matches it firmly. Clone size is stated in some rows and not others, as once, few, many or a class when expanded.

J: TRBJ2-1; size: few; V: TRBV29-1; D: .; DNA: TGCAGCCGGACAGCGCGCTACAATGAGCAGTTCTTC; CDR3: CSRTARYNEQFF
J: TRBJ2-5; size: few; V: TRBV7-9; D: .; DNA: TGTGCCAGCAGCTACTCAGAGACCCAGTACTTC; CDR3: CASSYSETQYF
J: TRBJ2-1; size: many; V: TRBV9; D: .; DNA: TGTGCCAGCAGCGTAGCTACTAGGACAGAGTGGACCCGAACAGGCCTACGGAATGAGCAGTTCTTC; CDR3: CASSVATRTEWTRTGLRNEQFF
J: TRBJ2-1; size: .; V: TRBV24-1; D: .; DNA: TGTGCCACCAGTGTCACCTACAATGAGCAGTTCTTC; CDR3: CATSVTYNEQFF
J: TRBJ2-1; size: .; V: TRBV20-1; D: .; DNA: TGCAGTGCTAGAGATGACGGGGTCGGGGACAATGAGCAGTTCTTC; CDR3: CSARDDGVGDNEQFF
J: TRBJ2-6; size: many; V: TRBV7-2; D: .; DNA: TGTGCCAGCAGCTTTTCGAAAGGCTCTGGGGCCAACGTCCTGACTTTC; CDR3: CASSFSKGSGANVLTF
J: TRBJ1-5; size: many; V: TRBV6-1; D: .; DNA: TGTGCCAGCAGACCAAGCACCGATTGGAGCAATCAGCCCCAGCATTTT; CDR3: CASRPSTDWSNQPQHF
J: TRBJ2-3; size: few; V: TRBV7-2; D: .; DNA: TGTGCCAGCAGCTCTGGACCTGACACAGATACGCAGTATTTT; CDR3: CASSSGPDTDTQYF
J: TRBJ1-2; size: .; V: TRBV7-6; D: TRBD1; DNA: TGTGCCAGCAGCTTAGGCAGGGGGAAGTATGGCTACACCTTC; CDR3: CASSLGRGKYGYTF
J: TRBJ2-7; size: .; V: TRBV30; D: .; DNA: TGTGCCTGGTCACTACCCGGTTCCTACGAGCAGTACTTC; CDR3: CAWSLPGSYEQYF
J: TRBJ1-4; size: few; V: TRBV4-3; D: .; DNA: TGCGCCAGCAGCCAAGATACAGGGCTGGGTGAAAAACTGTTTTTT; CDR3: CASSQDTGLGEKLFF
J: TRBJ2-7; size: .; V: TRBV11-2; D: TRBD2; DNA: TGTGCCAGCAGCCGATGGCCGTCGGGCGGGGGGTCTTACGAGCAGTACTTC; CDR3: CASSRWPSGGGSYEQYF
J: TRBJ2-7; size: many; V: TRBV7-2; D: .; DNA: TGTGCCAGCAGCTTCTCGACAGGCTACGAGCAGTACTTC; CDR3: CASSFSTGYEQYF
J: TRBJ2-3; size: many; V: TRBV11-2; D: .; DNA: TGTGCCAGCAGCTTAGGTCGTGCAGATACGCAGTATTTT; CDR3: CASSLGRADTQYF
J: TRBJ2-7; size: few; V: TRBV5-6; D: TRBD2; DNA: TGTGCCAGCAGCTCCCGGACTAGCGGGAGATCGTACGAGCAGTACTTC; CDR3: CASSSRTSGRSYEQYF
J: TRBJ2-7; size: few; V: TRBV27; D: TRBD1; DNA: TGTGCCAGCAGTCCTCGGTGGACAGGGGGAGTCGATCAGTACTTC; CDR3: CASSPRWTGGVDQYF
J: TRBJ2-1; size: few; V: TRBV18; D: TRBD1; DNA: TGTGCCAGCTCACACTCCGGGACAGGCGTTCCCCCGTTCTTC; CDR3: CASSHSGTGVPPFF
J: TRBJ2-7; size: few; V: TRBV7-8; D: .; DNA: TGTGCCAGCAGCTTATACTACGAGCAGTACTTC; CDR3: CASSLYYEQYF
J: TRBJ2-5; size: .; V: TRBV27; D: .; DNA: TGTGCCAGCAGTCCCTATAGATCCCAGTACTTC; CDR3: CASSPYRSQYF